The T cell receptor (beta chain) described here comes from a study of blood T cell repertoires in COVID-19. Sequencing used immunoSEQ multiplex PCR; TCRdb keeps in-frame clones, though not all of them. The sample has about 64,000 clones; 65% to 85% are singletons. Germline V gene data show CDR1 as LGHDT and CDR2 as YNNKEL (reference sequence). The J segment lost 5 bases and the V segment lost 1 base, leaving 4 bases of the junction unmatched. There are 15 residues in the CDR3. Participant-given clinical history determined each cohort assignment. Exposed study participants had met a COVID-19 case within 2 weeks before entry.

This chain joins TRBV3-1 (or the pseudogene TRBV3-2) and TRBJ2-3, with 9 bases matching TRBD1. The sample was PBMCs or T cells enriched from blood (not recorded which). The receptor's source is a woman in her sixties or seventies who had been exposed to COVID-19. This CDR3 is CASSQADRGIDTQYF. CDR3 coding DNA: TGTGCCAGCAGCCAAGCGGACAGGGGAATAGATACGCAGTATTTT.